This section outlines one T cell receptor beta chain sequence together with its context. The same CDR3 also results from other DNA sequences found in this sample. These data are taken from a study of blood T cell repertoires in COVID-19. V lost 0 bases and J lost 0, with 13 bases in between. The CDR3 length is 17 residues. Germline loops: CDR1 LNHNV, CDR2 YYDKDF (reference sequence). The protocol was immunoSEQ multiplex PCR, while the TCRdb copy is restricted to in-frame clones and leaves out a portion. The sample carries 200,000 to 250,000 clones, roughly 85% recorded once. The receptor's source is a woman aged 65 to 85 with active or convalescent COVID-19. The rearrangement uses TRBV15 and TRBJ2-3; D possibly corresponds to TRBD1 (6 bases). The sequenced sample consisted of peripheral blood. CDR3 nucleotides: TGTGCCACCAGCAGAGATTGGAATAGGGGGAGCACAGATACGCAGTATTTT. As protein: CATSRDWNRGSTDTQYF.